This TCR beta chain stems from a study of blood T cell repertoires in COVID-19. Study background: Sites in the United States, Italy and Spain provided acute and convalescent COVID-19 samples. Sample material is recorded as cDNA or gDNA derived from T cells, B-cell-depleted T cells, or PBMCs.

Per the study methods: Estimated nucleated cell counts came from reference gene primer amplification. Method: immunoSEQ multiplex PCR; TCRdb's copy keeps in-frame clones and lacks some. The DNA was the basis for D and trimming; V, J and clone size are from that table. Counted here are approximately 120,000 clones, roughly 90% occurring once; the ten biggest clones make up about 1.9%. The Seattle patients joined while their infection was active and were tracked longitudinally afterward. The CDR3 loop spans 14 amino acids. CDR1 is MNHEY, CDR2 SVGAGI, per germline. Trimming cost V 6 bases and J 1 base, with 12 bases left between them.

Sequencing was done on a sample of peripheral blood. The clonotype was recovered from a man between 45 and 60 years old with COVID-19, enrolled during active disease. The genes are TRBV6-5 and TRBJ1-1; no firm D call. CDR3 region: CASSGLRANTEAFF. In DNA, the CDR3 is TGTGCCAGCAGCGGACTAAGGGCGAACACTGAAGCTTTCTTT.